The clone carrying this T cell receptor (beta chain) was counted many times. Its antigen is unknown. This record belongs to a study of T cells after yellow fever vaccination. Study outcomes and limitations: A minor fraction of clonotypes spanned both CD4 and CD8 compartments.

MiXCR, run by TCRdb on the 5' RACE reads, gives a single entry per CDR3 protein. This table holds tens of thousands of distinct CDR3 sequences, around 7% found once. The CDR3 sequence is 13 residues long. After removal of 3 bases from V and 6 bases from J, the junction contained 3 bases not matched to a gene. From germline, CDR1 is LNHDA and CDR2 SQIVND (reference sequence). The rearrangement links TRBV19 to TRBJ2-7; 9 nucleotides line up with TRBD1. Sequences were derived from CD8+ T cells sorted from PBMCs, sampled about 5 days after the first yellow fever vaccination. This sequence originates from a man between 18 and 29 years old who received the YFV17D yellow fever vaccine. CDR3 amino acids: CASSMGTGREQYF. The DNA of the CDR3 is TGTGCCAGTAGTATGGGGACAGGGCGCGAGCAGTACTTC.